The 10 T cell receptor beta chains presented below share a single source sample, sequenced in a study of T cell repertoires in cytomegalovirus infection. TCRdb independently ran MiXCR on the reads; one entry per CDR3 protein. The repertoire holds more than 400,000 distinct CDR3 sequences, with about a quarter as singletons. Sequenced: PBMCs. The source is a human donor in good health (CMV status not recorded). Some clones in this sample may be carry-over from other donors' samples.

The genes are TRBV11-3 and TRBJ1-1; the match to TRBD1 covers 8 bases. This CDR3 has 15 amino acids. The ends lost 4 bases at V and 5 bases at J; junction bases unmatched: 9. CDR1 is SGHNT and CDR2 is YENEEA in the germline V gene. The CDR3, as DNA: TGTGCCAGCAGCTCAACAGACAGGGGTGAAACTGAAGCTTTCTTT. It is translated as CASSSTDRGETEAFF.

The chain carries TRBV4-3 and TRBJ2-7, with D possibly being TRBD2 (5 bases). CDR3 length equals 15 residues. Trimming pared 0 bases from V and 7 bases from J, leaving 16 bases between. Germline-derived CDR1 and CDR2 are LGHNA and YSLEER. The DNA of the CDR3 is TGCGCCAGCAGCCAAGATACGGGAAGTCTGAGTGAGCAGTACTTC. Its translation is CASSQDTGSLSEQYF.

V and J are TRBV11-2 and TRBJ2-3; 11 bases match TRBD2. Looked up from germline, CDR1 is SGHAT and CDR2 is FQNNGV. The junction had 3 bases not matched to a gene; V was cut back by 6 bases and J by 4 bases. The CDR3 totals 14 residues. CDR3: CASRHSGRADTQYF. CDR3 DNA sequence: TGTGCCAGCAGACATAGCGGGAGGGCAGATACGCAGTATTTT.

This clonotype has more than one count but fewer than ten. This chain uses TRBV6-2 or TRBV6-3 with TRBJ1-5; no firm D call. CDR1 MNHEY and CDR2 SVGEGT come from the germline V gene. V was cut by 6 bases and J by 5 bases, with 11 bases left in between. This CDR3 contains 13 residues. The CDR3 region has the DNA TGTGCCAGCAGCGCGGACGGGGATCAGCCCCAGCATTTT. Protein product: CASSADGDQPQHF.

This chain joins TRBV5-1 and TRBJ2-2, with 10 bases identical to TRBD2. Germline V lookup: CDR1 SGHRS, CDR2 YFSETQ. The CDR3 is 17 residues long. J gave up 6 bases and V 4 bases, and 12 bases lay outside the gene matches. This chain's CDR3 is CASSVGYRTSGPGELFF. CDR3 coding DNA: TGCGCCAGCAGCGTTGGATACAGGACTAGCGGTCCCGGGGAGCTGTTTTTT.

This clonotype appeared once. This chain uses TRBV18 with TRBJ2-1, with 11 bases matching TRBD2. The CDR3 is made up of 16 amino acids. The V segment lost 6 bases and the J segment 4 bases; nucleotides outside the gene matches: 8. The germline CDR1 and CDR2 sequences are KGHSH and LQKENI. The DNA for the CDR3 is TGTGCCAGCTCCCGATCGACTAGCGGGATGTACAATGAGCAGTTCTTC. Residues: CASSRSTSGMYNEQFF.

The J gene is TRBJ2-7, the V gene TRBV29-1; the D gene could be TRBD1 or TRBD2 (5 bases each). In germline, CDR1 is SQVTM, CDR2 ANQGSEA. V lost 6 bases and J lost 3, with 9 bases in between. The length of the CDR3 is 11 residues. The DNA for the CDR3 is TGCAGCGTGAGGGACCTCTACGAGCAGTACTTC. Protein sequence: CSVRDLYEQYF.

The chain carries TRBV24-1 and TRBJ2-6; 9 bases match TRBD1. Unmatched junction bases numbered 6, after V lost 7 bases and J lost 0 bases. The CDR3 sequence is 17 residues long. In germline, CDR1 is KGHDR, CDR2 SFDVKD. The CDR3 protein is CATRPGQGISGANVLTF. For the CDR3, the DNA is TGTGCCACCAGGCCGGGACAGGGTATCTCTGGGGCCAACGTCCTGACTTTC.

V is TRBV15 and J is TRBJ2-2, with 16 bases aligning to TRBD2. The trim removed 3 bases at V and 4 bases at J, leaving 14 bases unmatched. Germline-derived CDR1 and CDR2 are LNHNV and YYDKDF (reference sequence). The CDR3 runs to 21 residues. The CDR3 DNA follows: TGTGCCACCAGCAGCCCGGGACTAGCGGGAGGGCCTTTAGCGACCACCGGGGAGCTGTTTTTT. It encodes CATSSPGLAGGPLATTGELFF.

The chain is built from TRBV5-1 and TRBJ2-7, with 9 bases that match TRBD1. This CDR3 has 15 amino acids. With V trimmed by 4 bases and J by 1 base, 6 bases remained unmatched. Germline CDR1 is SGHRS and CDR2 is YFSETQ. The CDR3 nucleotides read TGCGCCAGCAGCGCCGGGACAGGGATGTCCTACGAGCAGTACTTC. It is translated as CASSAGTGMSYEQYF.